This T cell receptor (beta chain) comes out of a study of beta chain features in type 1 diabetes. Study results and caveats: Whether TCRB rearrangement is influenced by HLA type was left unresolved in this analysis. TCRB CDR3s from Type 1 diabetes patients were moderately but significantly shorter in all four CD4+ subsets.

Since all of the isolated RNA was reverse transcribed, expressed TCRB transcripts were what got sequenced. Generated by immunoSEQ multiplex PCR, the TCRdb table keeps only in-frame clones and is missing some. The table includes around 140,000 clones, roughly 10% detected once. In its sample, this clone was seen a few times. Its antigen is not identified. CDR1 ENHRY and CDR2 SYGVKD come from the germline V gene. This CDR3 contains 14 residues. Trimming removed 5 bases from V and 4 bases from J; junction bases left unmatched: 4. This TCR was recovered from a man younger than 45 with type 1 diabetes. The sample comprised central memory CD4+ T cells from blood. The V call is TRBV10-3, the J call TRBJ2-3, with TRBD1 matching over 9 bases. In nucleotides, the CDR3 is TGTGCCATCAGTCCGGGACAGGGTTCAGATACGCAGTATTTT. As protein: CAISPGQGSDTQYF.